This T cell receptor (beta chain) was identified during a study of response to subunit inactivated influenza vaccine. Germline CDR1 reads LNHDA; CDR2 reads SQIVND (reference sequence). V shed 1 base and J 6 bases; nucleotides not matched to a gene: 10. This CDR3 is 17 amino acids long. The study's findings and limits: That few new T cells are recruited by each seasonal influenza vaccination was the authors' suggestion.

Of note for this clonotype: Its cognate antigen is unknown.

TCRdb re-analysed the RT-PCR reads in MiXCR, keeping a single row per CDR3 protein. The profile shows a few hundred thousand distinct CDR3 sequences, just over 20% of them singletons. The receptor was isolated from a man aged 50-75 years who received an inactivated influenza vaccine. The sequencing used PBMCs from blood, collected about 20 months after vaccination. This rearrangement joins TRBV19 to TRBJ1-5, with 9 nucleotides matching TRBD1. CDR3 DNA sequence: TGTGCCAGTAGTATAGCTCCGGGACAGGGTCTTGTTCAGCCCCAGCATTTT. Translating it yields CASSIAPGQGLVQPQHF.